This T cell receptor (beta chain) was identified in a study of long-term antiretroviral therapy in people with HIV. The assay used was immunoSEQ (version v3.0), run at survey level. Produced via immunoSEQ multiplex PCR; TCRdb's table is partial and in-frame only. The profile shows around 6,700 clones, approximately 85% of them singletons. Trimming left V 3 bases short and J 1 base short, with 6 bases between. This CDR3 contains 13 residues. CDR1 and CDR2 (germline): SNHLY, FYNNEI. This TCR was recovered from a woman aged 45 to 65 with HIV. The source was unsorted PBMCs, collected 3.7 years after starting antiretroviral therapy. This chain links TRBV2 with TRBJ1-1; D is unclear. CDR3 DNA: TGTGCCAGCAGTGAGACCCGGAACACTGAAGCTTTCTTT. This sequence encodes CASSETRNTEAFF.